This T cell receptor (beta chain) emerged from a study of T-cell reconstitution after alpha-beta-depleted transplantation in children. Study observations and caveats: Certain patients had high TCRbeta diversity at day 60, and it came from recipient T cells and thymic progenitors that survived. Most T-cell counts and diversity one year after the transplant came from T cells that were newly produced. The origin of alpha-beta T cells about two months after transplant was reportedly several hundred expanded graft clones.

By proportion, this clonotype is medium-sized (0.01 to 0.1%). The antigen remains undetermined. CDR3 length: 16 residues. Germline CDR1 is SGDLS and CDR2 is YYNGEE. V was pared by 4 bases and J by 7 bases, with 21 bases between. Preparation of the TCRbeta library used unique molecular identifiers. Each CDR3 protein gets one entry after TCRdb re-called the PCR reads with MiXCR. In the table there are thousands of distinct CDR3 sequences, about 15% of which are singletons. This clonotype was obtained from a boy aged 5-17 years with acute lymphoblastic leukemia, due to receive a stem cell transplant. The gene calls are TRBV9 and TRBJ2-1; D perhaps matches TRBD2 (7 bases). The sample was PBMCs, taken before TCRalphabeta/CD19-depleted stem cell transplant. The CDR3 region has the DNA TGTGCCAGCAGCCCCTGGGGGGGGCAGTTAGCTAATGAGCAGTTCTTC. This sequence encodes CASSPWGGQLANEQFF.